This T cell receptor beta chain was documented in a study of blood T cell repertoires in COVID-19. The trim removed 4 bases at V and 3 bases at J, leaving 8 bases unmatched. This CDR3 has 16 residues. Germline V gene data show CDR1 as MNHEY and CDR2 as SVGAGI. Sequencing was performed with immunoSEQ multiplex PCR; in TCRdb, only in-frame clones are kept and a portion is missing. The sample yields tens of thousands of clones, about 90% seen once. The TCR sequence derives from a man in his forties or fifties with acute or convalescent COVID-19. Material for sequencing was peripheral blood. The chain uses TRBV6-5 and TRBJ2-1, with 8 positions matching TRBD2. DNA of the CDR3: TGTGCCAGCAGTTCTCGACTAGCGAGAAACTACAATGAGCAGTTCTTC. Encoded protein: CASSSRLARNYNEQFF.